This entry lists 13 T cell receptor beta chains sequenced from one sample in a study of blood T cell repertoires in COVID-19. Sequencing was performed with immunoSEQ multiplex PCR; in TCRdb, only in-frame clones are kept and a portion is missing. The sample includes 130,000 to 150,000 clones, approximately 80% of them seen just once. The sequencing input was peripheral blood. These receptors all stem from a woman aged 50 to 60 with acute or convalescent COVID-19.

This clone was detected only once. The chain recombines TRBV6-5 with TRBJ1-1; possibly TRBD1 for D (6 bases). The germline V and J ends were trimmed by 7 bases and 5 bases, with 14 bases remaining between them. Germline lookup yields CDR1 MNHEY and CDR2 SVGAGI. The CDR3 consists of 13 residues. Here the CDR3 reads CASIRAGDTEAFF. The CDR3 region has the DNA TGTGCCAGCATAAGAGCAGGGGATACTGAAGCTTTCTTT.

The gene calls are TRBV7-2 and TRBJ2-7, with D unresolved. This CDR3 region has 14 residues. Trimming left V 5 bases short and J 1 base short, with 12 bases between. Germline V gives CDR1 SGHTA, CDR2 FQGNSA. As DNA, the CDR3 is TGTGCCAGCAGCCCAGTTCAGGTTTCCTACGAGCAGTACTTC. It translates to CASSPVQVSYEQYF. The full variable domain, rest sourced from reference TRBV7-2 and TRBJ2-7, is GAGVSQSPSNKVTEKGKDVELRCDPISGHTALYWYRQSLGQGLEFLIYFQGNSAPDKSGLPSDRFSAERTGGSVSTLTIQRTQQEDSAVYLCASSPVQVSYEQYFGPGTRLTVT.

The chain couples TRBV4-3 to TRBJ2-1, with unresolved D. CDR1 and CDR2 from the germline V gene are LGHNA and YSLEER. The V gene lost 0 bases and the J gene lost 0 bases, with 12 bases spanning the gap. CDR3 size: 17 residues. The CDR3 region is CASSQDPAASSYNEQFF. DNA of the CDR3: TGCGCCAGCAGCCAAGATCCCGCGGCAAGCTCCTACAATGAGCAGTTCTTC.

The rearrangement joins TRBV10-3 to TRBJ2-7; no definite D call. This CDR3 has 14 amino acids. Looked up from germline, CDR1 is ENHRY and CDR2 is SYGVKD. V lost 5 bases, J lost 0 bases, and 11 bases lay in between. The CDR3 DNA sequence: TGTGCCATCAGTCCAGAGAGGCACTCCTACGAGCAGTACTTC. Its protein is CAISPERHSYEQYF.

The rearrangement links TRBV28 to TRBJ2-3; 9 bases align to TRBD2. Germline CDR1 is MDHEN and CDR2 is SYDVKM. V lost 6 bases, J lost 4 bases, and 14 bases stayed unmatched. The CDR3 runs to 17 residues. Here the CDR3 DNA reads TGTGCCAGCAGCCCCCGACTAGCGGCGTCGGGACCAGATACGCAGTATTTT. It specifies CASSPRLAASGPDTQYF.

Only one count was recorded for this clone. This chain connects TRBV18 to TRBJ1-1; D gene unclear. Per the germline V gene, CDR1 is KGHSH and CDR2 is LQKENI. This CDR3 has 13 amino acids. Trimming left V 5 bases short and J 1 base short, with 8 bases between. DNA of the CDR3: TGTGCCAGCTCAGCAGGCGAGAACACTGAAGCTTTCTTT. Its translation: CASSAGENTEAFF.

The chain recombines TRBV7-3 with TRBJ1-6, with a tentative D call TRBD1 (5 bases). Trimming took 5 bases from V and 10 from J, leaving 12 bases between them. Germline V gene data show CDR1 as SGHTA and CDR2 as FQGTGA. This CDR3 contains 13 residues. CDR3 DNA: TGTGCCAGCAGCGCGGGACTCTCCTCACCCCTCCACTTT. Translation: CASSAGLSSPLHF. Full variable domain (rest looked up from reference TRBV7-3 and TRBJ1-6): GAGVSQTPSNKVTEKGKYVELRCDPISGHTALYWYRQSLGQGPEFLIYFQGTGAADDSGLPNDRFFAVRPEGSVSTLKIQRTERGDSAVYLCASSAGLSSPLHFGNGTRLTVT.

The chain has TRBV5-6 and TRBJ1-4; 8 nucleotides match TRBD1. Unmatched junction bases numbered 3, after V lost 0 bases and J lost 8 bases. In germline, CDR1 is SGHDT, CDR2 YYEEEE. This CDR3 has 14 amino acids. The CDR3 DNA is TGTGCCAGCAGCTTGGGGGGGACAGGCGAAAAACTGTTTTTT. Residues: CASSLGGTGEKLFF.

The rearrangement joins TRBV10-3 to TRBJ2-3, with TRBD2 matching over 8 bases. The V segment lost 0 bases and the J segment 2 bases; nucleotides outside the gene matches: 19. The length of the CDR3 is 21 residues. Germline CDR1 reads ENHRY; CDR2 reads SYGVKD. The CDR3 spells CAISESVKAGANGGYTDTQYF. The CDR3 bases are TGTGCCATCAGTGAGTCGGTTAAAGCGGGGGCGAACGGGGGCTACACAGATACGCAGTATTTT.

The rearrangement joins TRBV5-1 to TRBJ1-1; D is ambiguous. The ends were cut back, 0 bases at V and 1 base at J, with 7 bases in the middle. CDR1 SGHRS and CDR2 YFSETQ come from the germline V gene. CDR3 length equals 14 residues. CDR3: CASSLAGKNTEAFF. The CDR3 DNA reads as TGCGCCAGCAGCTTGGCAGGAAAGAACACTGAAGCTTTCTTT.

This chain uses TRBV29-1 with TRBJ1-1, with 7 bases that match TRBD1. After removal of 7 bases from V and 2 bases from J, the junction contained 7 bases not matched to a gene. This CDR3 region has 13 residues. Germline values: CDR1 SQVTM, CDR2 ANQGSEA. The chain's CDR3 is CSASGQLNTEAFF. For the CDR3, the DNA is TGCAGCGCCTCGGGACAGTTAAACACTGAAGCTTTCTTT.

This clone was counted between two and nine times. V gene TRBV4-3 combines with J gene TRBJ1-2, with TRBD1 as a possible D gene (5 bases). Looked up from germline, CDR1 is LGHNA and CDR2 is YSLEER. V shed 0 bases and J shed 0 bases, with 8 bases lying between them. The CDR3 totals 15 residues. CDR3 in DNA: TGCGCCAGCAGCCAAGAGATCAGGGCTAACTATGGCTACACCTTC. Its protein product is CASSQEIRANYGYTF.

J is TRBJ1-2 and V is TRBV18; the D is unclear. The CDR3 length is 15 residues. The V and J ends lost 1 base and 3 bases respectively, with 12 bases between them. Germline values: CDR1 KGHSH, CDR2 LQKENI. The CDR3 loop is CASSPRLEGDYGYTF. The CDR3 region has the DNA TGTGCCAGCTCACCACGACTAGAGGGCGACTATGGCTACACCTTC.